The 16 T cell receptor beta chains listed next were all sequenced from one sample in a study of T cells in tuberculosis. TCRdb keeps only in-frame clones here, not all; method: immunoSEQ multiplex PCR. This table has some 30,000 clones, approximately 93% appearing once. The sample consisted of PBMCs. Every receptor here comes from a donor aged 10 to 29 with latent tuberculosis or without tuberculosis infection.

This clone was seen only once. The rearrangement uses TRBV25-1 and TRBJ2-1, with a possible D match to TRBD1 (5 bases). The germline CDR1 and CDR2 sequences are MGHDK and SYGVNS. The V end lost 3 bases, the J end lost 0 bases, and 18 bases lay between the germline ends. The CDR3 extends over 18 amino acids. DNA for the CDR3: TGTGCCAGCAGTGACCTCCCGAAACAGGAGAGCTCCTACAATGAGCAGTTCTTC. This translates into CASSDLPKQESSYNEQFF.

The rearrangement uses TRBV18 and TRBJ1-1, with 7 bases that match TRBD1. The CDR3 consists of 14 residues. Germline trimming cut 4 bases from V and 1 base from J; bases unmatched to any gene: 3. The V gene's germline CDR1 is KGHSH and CDR2 LQKENI. DNA of the CDR3: TGTGCCAGCTCACACAGGGGCCCGAACACTGAAGCTTTCTTT. This codes for CASSHRGPNTEAFF.

The chain is built from TRBV27 and TRBJ2-7, with D perhaps TRBD1 (6 bases). Per germline, CDR1 MNHEY and CDR2 SMNVEV (reference sequence). Deletions cut 1 base from V and 4 bases from J, with 11 bases between. This CDR3 has 14 residues. The CDR3 DNA is TGTGCCAGCAGTTTATACGGGACAACATACGAGCAGTACTTC. Its translation is CASSLYGTTYEQYF.

The chain carries TRBV5-4 and TRBJ2-6; 8 positions match TRBD2. CDR1 and CDR2 from the germline V gene are SGHNT and YYREEE (reference sequence). After removal of 4 bases from V and 1 base from J, the junction contained 10 bases not matched to a gene. The CDR3 has 18 amino acids. In nucleotides, the CDR3 is TGTGCCAGCAGCCCCTCTTCGCGGGAGGCTTCTGGGGCCAACGTCCTGACTTTC. This codes for CASSPSSREASGANVLTF.

The chain carries TRBV27 and TRBJ1-2; 8 bases match TRBD1. The germline CDR1 and CDR2 sequences are MNHEY and SMNVEV (reference sequence). With V trimmed by 5 bases and J by 4 bases, 6 bases remained unmatched. This CDR3 region has 14 residues. CDR3 nucleotide sequence: TGTGCCAGCAGTCGGACAGGGCCGCTCTATGGCTACACCTTC. Its protein is CASSRTGPLYGYTF.

The V call is TRBV28, the J call TRBJ2-7, with TRBD2 as a possible D gene (5 bases). The CDR3 is 14 residues long. The V end was cut by 6 bases, the J end by 2 bases, with 14 bases between. CDR1 and CDR2 from the germline V gene are MDHEN and SYDVKM. CDR3 coding DNA: TGTGCCAGCAGGAAGAGCGGTCCCACCTACGAGCAGTACTTC. It encodes CASRKSGPTYEQYF.

For the CDR3, the DNA is TGTGCCAGCAGCCCCGGGAAAGGCTGGGTGGATGAGCAGTTCTTC. As protein: CASSPGKGWVDEQFF. The chain couples TRBV6-5 to TRBJ2-1; a possible D gene is TRBD2 (5 bases). Germline V lookup: CDR1 MNHEY, CDR2 SVGAGI. Trimming removed 6 bases at V and 8 bases at J, with 20 bases between. This CDR3 has 15 amino acids.

The chain joins TRBV12-5 to TRBJ2-7; TRBD1 agrees at 7 bases. Trimming at V came to 4 bases and at J to 2 bases, leaving 2 bases not matched to a gene. The CDR3 length is 13 residues. Germline lookup yields CDR1 LGHNT and CDR2 FRNRAP. In DNA, the CDR3 is TGTGCTAGTGGTTCAGGGGGTGCCTACGAGCAGTACTTC. Amino acid sequence: CASGSGGAYEQYF.

This chain links TRBV15 with TRBJ2-1, with 7 bases that match TRBD2. The CDR3 loop spans 18 amino acids. The V gene end was trimmed by 1 base and the J gene end by 6 bases; junction bases not matched to a gene: 15. Germline CDR1 is LNHNV and CDR2 is YYDKDF (reference sequence). The CDR3 bases are TGTGCCACCAGCAGAGGACTAGCCGAACTGAGGGGTTTCAATGAGCAGTTCTTC. Protein: CATSRGLAELRGFNEQFF. The whole variable domain, filled in from reference TRBV15 and TRBJ2-1, reads DAMVIQNPRYQVTQFGKPVTLSCSQTLNHNVMYWYQQKSSQAPKLLFHYYDKDFNNEADTPDNFQSRRPNTSFCFLDIRSPGLGDTAMYLCATSRGLAELRGFNEQFFGPGTRLTVL.

The chain couples TRBV11-2 to TRBJ2-2; possible D gene TRBD1, 6 bases. CDR1 and CDR2 from the germline V gene are SGHAT and FQNNGV. The CDR3 has 13 amino acids. Between the trimmed V and J ends, which lost 3 bases and 5 bases, there was a span of 7 bases. Here the CDR3 DNA reads TGTGCCAGCAGCTTCGACAGGACCGGGGAGCTGTTTTTT. Translating gives CASSFDRTGELFF.

J is TRBJ2-3 and V is TRBV19, with 11 positions matching TRBD2. The V gene end was trimmed by 6 bases and the J gene end by 5 bases; junction bases not matched to a gene: 4. This CDR3 comprises 14 residues. Germline CDR1 is LNHDA and CDR2 is SQIVND (reference sequence). The CDR3 loop is CASSLAGGVDTQYF. DNA for the CDR3: TGTGCCAGTAGCCTAGCGGGAGGAGTAGATACGCAGTATTTT.

This clone was seen once. This chain joins TRBV2 and TRBJ2-5; the D gene is possibly TRBD2 (7 bases). Germline V gene sequence: CDR1 SNHLY, CDR2 FYNNEI. Trimming took 6 bases from V and 3 from J, leaving 17 bases between them. The CDR3 is made up of 15 amino acids. The CDR3 DNA is TGTGCCAGCAGGCCACAGGGCGGGAGAGAAGAGACCCAGTACTTC. This codes for CASRPQGGREETQYF.

The chain recombines TRBV5-1 with TRBJ1-1; a weak D match, TRBD1 (6 bases). Germline assignment: CDR1 SGHRS and CDR2 YFSETQ. Trimming pared 0 bases from V and 4 bases from J, leaving 10 bases between. The CDR3 runs to 14 residues. For the CDR3, the DNA is TGCGCCAGCAGCTTGGCAGGACAGACCACTGAAGCTTTCTTT. Protein: CASSLAGQTTEAFF. Together with reference TRBV5-1 and TRBJ1-1, the CDR3 gives the full variable domain: KAGVTQTPRYLIKTRGQQVTLSCSPISGHRSVSWYQQTPGQGLQFLFEYFSETQRNKGNFPGRFSGRQFSNSRSEMNVSTLELGDSALYLCASSLAGQTTEAFFGQGTRLTVV.

The rearrangement joins TRBV7-8 to TRBJ1-1, with D possibly being TRBD1 (5 bases). CDR3 length equals 14 residues. Trimming removed 2 bases from V and 3 bases from J, with 10 bases in between. The germline gives CDR1 SGHVS, CDR2 FQNEAQ. The CDR3 here is CASSLLGEDTEAFF. Written as DNA, the CDR3 is TGTGCCAGCAGCTTACTAGGGGAGGACACTGAAGCTTTCTTT.

This clone was seen just once. The V and J genes are TRBV7-2 and TRBJ2-3; D may be TRBD1 or TRBD2 (5 bases each). Germline CDR1 SGHTA, CDR2 FQGNSA. This CDR3 has 16 residues. V was pared by 5 bases and J by 6 bases, with 21 bases between. As DNA, the CDR3 is TGTGCCAGCAGCCTAGGGGCCCTAGCCCGGTGGGATACGCAGTATTTT. Translating it yields CASSLGALARWDTQYF.

The genes are TRBV30 and TRBJ2-3, with a possible D match to TRBD1 (5 bases). Germline V gene sequence: CDR1 GTSNPN, CDR2 SVGIG (reference sequence). V gave up 0 bases and J gave up 4 bases, with 5 bases separating them. The CDR3 runs to 12 residues. CDR3 in amino acids: CAWSVGADTQYF. The CDR3 region has the DNA TGTGCCTGGAGTGTAGGGGCAGATACGCAGTATTTT.